Following are 18 T cell receptor beta chains from one sample sequenced in a study of Graves' ophthalmopathy and Graves' hyperthyroidism. CDR3 regions of TCR beta were amplified from RNA transcripts. RT-PCR in the first round used HTBI primers; a second-round multiplex PCR followed. Each CDR3 protein is one row after TCRdb ran MiXCR on the multiplex PCR reads. Among hundreds of thousands of distinct CDR3 sequences listed, roughly two fifths were seen once. Sequencing input: peripheral blood. These receptors were taken from an adult man with Graves' ophthalmopathy.

This clonotype has a count of ten or more. The rearrangement uses TRBV12-3 or TRBV12-4 and TRBJ1-6; D perhaps matches TRBD1 (5 bases). The CDR3 is 16 amino acids. V was pared by 6 bases and J by 9 bases, with 21 bases between. The CDR3 DNA reads TGTGCCAGCAGGGCCCCCGGGACCTCAAGGGGTTCACCCCTCCACTTT. The encoded protein is CASRAPGTSRGSPLHF.

The rearrangement links TRBV19 to TRBJ1-6, with D possibly TRBD1 on 6 matching bases. CDR3 length: 15 residues. V dropped 6 bases and J dropped 10 bases, with 19 bases sitting between them. Germline CDR1 is LNHDA and CDR2 is SQIVND (reference sequence). Here the CDR3 reads CASSPDRLGTSPLHF. CDR3 nucleotides: TGTGCCAGTAGCCCGGACAGACTGGGAACATCACCCCTCCACTTT.

This clonotype was seen repeatedly, ten times or more. The chain uses TRBV19 and TRBJ1-1; 7 bases map to TRBD1. J was trimmed by 3 bases and V by 9 bases; bases with no gene match: 28. Germline V lookup: CDR1 LNHDA, CDR2 SQIVND (reference sequence). There are 20 residues in the CDR3. The CDR3 spells CASSSRQGLAGLKRDTEAFF. CDR3 sequence (DNA): TGTGCCAGCAGTTCGCGACAGGGATTAGCAGGGCTAAAGAGGGACACTGAAGCTTTCTTT.

This chain connects TRBV14 to TRBJ1-4; 10 bases align to TRBD1. Trimming at V came to 3 bases and at J to 10 bases, leaving 14 bases not matched to a gene. Germline CDR1 reads SGHDN; CDR2 reads FVKESK. The length of the CDR3 is 17 residues. CDR3 in DNA: TGTGCCAGCAGCCAGGGAACCTCCGGGACAGGGGATGTAAAACTGTTTTTT. It encodes CASSQGTSGTGDVKLFF.

This clonotype was seen many times. The V gene is TRBV12-3 or TRBV12-4, the J gene TRBJ1-1; 7 positions match TRBD1. This CDR3 comprises 13 residues. V lost 6 bases to trimming and J lost 10 bases; unmatched junction nucleotides: 11. The CDR3 coding sequence is TGTGCCAGCAGCAGCCAGCAAGGGGGCATAGCTTTCTTT. Encoded protein: CASSSQQGGIAFF.

The table lists this clonotype with a count of one. This clone may be a read error of a much larger clone one base away. The chain combines TRBV2 with TRBJ1-2, with a tentative D call TRBD1 (6 bases). The CDR3 is 17 residues long. V was shortened by 1 base and J by 0 bases, with 15 bases between the two germline ends. Looked up from germline, CDR1 is SNHLY and CDR2 is FYNNEI. The CDR3 DNA is TGTGCCAGCAGTGAAGTCTCAGGGGAGGGTACTAACTATGGCTACACCTTC. This translates into CASSEVSGEGTNYGYTF. The entire variable domain, with the rest obtained from reference TRBV2 and TRBJ1-2, is as follows: EPEVTQTPSHQVTQMGQEVILRCVPISNHLYFYWYRQILGQKVEFLVSFYNNEISEKSEIFDDQFSVERPDGSNFTLKIRSTKLEDSAMYFCASSEVSGEGTNYGYTFGSGTRLTVV.

This clonotype was detected many times. This chain uses TRBV24-1 with TRBJ2-2; 8 nucleotides agree with TRBD2. Per germline, CDR1 KGHDR and CDR2 SFDVKD. Losses at the gene ends were 4 bases for V and 2 bases for J; bases not matched to a gene: 8. This CDR3 comprises 17 residues. CDR3 coding DNA: TGTGCCACCAGTGACCCCGGACTAGCAGATAACACCGGGGAGCTGTTTTTT. Protein product: CATSDPGLADNTGELFF.

As to this clonotype: One base away lies a much larger clone, so this may be a sequencing read error. The chain links TRBV5-6 to TRBJ1-5; tentative D call: TRBD1 (5 bases). Per germline, CDR1 SGHDT and CDR2 YYEEEE. The ends were cut back, 0 bases at V and 6 bases at J, with 13 bases in the middle. This CDR3 spans 15 amino acids. The CDR3 DNA reads as TGTGCCAGCAGCTTGGGACAGAGGATGGGTCAGCCCCAGCATTTT. Translating gives CASSLGQRMGQPQHF. Full variable domain (remainder filled in from reference TRBV5-6 and TRBJ1-5): DAGVTQSPTHLIKTRGQQVTLRCSPKSGHDTVSWYQQALGQGPQFIFQYYEEEERQRGNFPDRFSGHQFPNYSSELNVNALLLGDSALYLCASSLGQRMGQPQHFGDGTRLSIL.

In its sample, this clonotype was seen many times. The chain is built from TRBV7-3 and TRBJ2-5; D may be TRBD1 or TRBD2 (5 bases each). V lost 3 bases and J lost 4, with 12 bases in between. The CDR3 is made up of 14 amino acids. Per the germline V gene, CDR1 is SGHTA and CDR2 is FQGTGA. CDR3 loop: CASSFRGSGETQYF. The CDR3, as DNA: TGTGCCAGCAGCTTCCGGGGCAGCGGAGAGACCCAGTACTTC.

This clonotype was seen a handful of times. The gene calls are TRBV5-1 and TRBJ1-5, with TRBD1 matching over 7 bases. Germline lookup yields CDR1 SGHRS and CDR2 YFSETQ. The V segment lost 7 bases and the J segment 0 bases; nucleotides outside the gene matches: 7. The CDR3 covers 15 residues. The CDR3 nucleotides are TGCGCCAGCTCAAAGGACAGGTATAGCAATCAGCCCCAGCATTTT. This codes for CASSKDRYSNQPQHF.

J is TRBJ1-5 and V is TRBV10-3, with 11 bases fitting TRBD1. This CDR3 has 17 residues. Germline V gene sequence: CDR1 ENHRY, CDR2 SYGVKD. Trimming cost V 5 bases and J 6 bases; bases outside gene matches: 12. In nucleotides, the CDR3 is TGTGCCATCAGTTCCGGACAGGGGGCTGGTTTAGGTCAGCCCCAGCATTTT. It yields the protein CAISSGQGAGLGQPQHF.

This clonotype was seen ten or more times. The chain employs TRBV5-6 and TRBJ2-7; a weak D match, TRBD1 (6 bases). Trimming left V 1 base short and J 2 bases short, with 10 bases between. The CDR3 loop spans 14 amino acids. Germline V gene lookup returns CDR1 SGHDT and CDR2 YYEEEE. The DNA for the CDR3 is TGTGCCAGCAGCTTGAACAGGGCCGCCTACGAGCAGTACTTC. Protein: CASSLNRAAYEQYF.

On this clonotype itself: This may be a read error, as it is one base from a much larger clone. CDR3 DNA sequence: TGTGCCAGCAGTGATCTGGGAGCGGGAGCTTCCGAGCAGTACTTC. As protein: CASSDLGAGASEQYF. V gene TRBV2 combines with J gene TRBJ2-7; TRBD2 agrees at 8 bases. Germline loops: CDR1 SNHLY, CDR2 FYNNEI. This CDR3 spans 15 amino acids. Germline trimming cut 3 bases from V and 6 bases from J; bases unmatched to any gene: 10.

CDR3 region: CASSEEEETGELFF. The CDR3 DNA reads as TGTGCCAGCAGTGAAGAGGAAGAAACCGGGGAGCTGTTTTTT. The chain carries TRBV7-6 and TRBJ2-2; D is undetermined. This CDR3 has 14 amino acids. The germline CDR1 and CDR2 sequences are SGHVS and FNYEAQ. The ends were cut back, 6 bases at V and 5 bases at J, with 13 bases in the middle.

This clonotype was detected ten times or more. The chain joins TRBV6-6 to TRBJ2-7; D unresolved. Trimming shortened V by 7 bases and J by 1 base, and 17 bases separated the two germline ends. CDR1 is MNHNY and CDR2 is SVGAGI in the germline V gene (reference sequence). CDR3 length: 15 amino acids. CDR3 region: CASTDPIGPSYEQYF. CDR3 sequence (DNA): TGTGCCAGCACCGACCCCATAGGCCCATCCTACGAGCAGTACTTC.

The chain employs TRBV7-3 and TRBJ1-2; 10 bases line up with TRBD1. The junction had 11 bases not matched to a gene; V was cut back by 8 bases and J by 8 bases. CDR1 and CDR2 from the germline V gene are SGHTA and FQGTGA. The CDR3 is 14 amino acids. The CDR3 protein is CASAQLTGGAGYTF. Here the CDR3 DNA reads TGTGCCAGCGCTCAATTGACAGGGGGCGCGGGCTACACCTTC. The full variable domain, rest sourced from reference TRBV7-3 and TRBJ1-2, is GAGVSQTPSNKVTEKGKYVELRCDPISGHTALYWYRQSLGQGPEFLIYFQGTGAADDSGLPNDRFFAVRPEGSVSTLKIQRTERGDSAVYLCASAQLTGGAGYTFGSGTRLTVV.

Regarding this clonotype: At one boundary the junction diverges from the germline segment, which might be a read error. This chain joins TRBV5-1 and TRBJ2-7; maybe TRBD2 (6 bases). CDR1 and CDR2 from the germline V gene are SGHRS and YFSETQ. CDR3 size: 11 residues. Here the CDR3 DNA reads TGTGCCAGCAGCCGCGGGACGGAGCAGTACTTC. Residues: CASSRGTEQYF.

The sample holds many counts of this clonotype. The V gene is TRBV6-5, the J gene TRBJ1-1; possibly TRBD1 for D (6 bases). V was cut by 5 bases and J by 5 bases, with 24 bases left in between. The length of the CDR3 is 17 residues. CDR1 is MNHEY, CDR2 SVGAGI, per germline. In nucleotides, the CDR3 is TGTGCCAGCAGTATAGCCCCAGCCGACAGGCCTCGAACTGAAGCTTTCTTT. Translation gives CASSIAPADRPRTEAFF.